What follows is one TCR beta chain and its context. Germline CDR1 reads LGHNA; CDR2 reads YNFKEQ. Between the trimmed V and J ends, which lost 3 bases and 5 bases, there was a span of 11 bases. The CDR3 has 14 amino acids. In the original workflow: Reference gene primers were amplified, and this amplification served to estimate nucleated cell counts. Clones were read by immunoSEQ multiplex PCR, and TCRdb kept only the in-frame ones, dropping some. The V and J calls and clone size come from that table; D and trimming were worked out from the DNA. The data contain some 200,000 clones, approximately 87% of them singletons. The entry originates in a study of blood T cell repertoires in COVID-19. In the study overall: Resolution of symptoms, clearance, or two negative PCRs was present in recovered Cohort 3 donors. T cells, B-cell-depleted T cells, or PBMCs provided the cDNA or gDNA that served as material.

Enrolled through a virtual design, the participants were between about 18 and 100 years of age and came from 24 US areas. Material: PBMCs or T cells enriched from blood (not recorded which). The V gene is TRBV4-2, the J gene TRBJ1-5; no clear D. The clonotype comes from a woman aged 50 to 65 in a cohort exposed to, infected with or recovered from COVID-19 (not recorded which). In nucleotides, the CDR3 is TGTGCCAGCAGCCAGGGCGCAGGCGATCAGCCCCAGCATTTT. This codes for CASSQGAGDQPQHF.